This T cell receptor beta chain was obtained from a study of T cells in Graves' hyperthyroidism and ophthalmopathy. For the diagnoses, clinical symptoms, serum thyroxine and TRAb, thyroid ultrasound and orbital computed tomography were used. Study-wide points: Most clonotypes expanded in thyroid above 0.001 were likewise present in blood.

The ends were cut back, 1 base at V and 7 bases at J, with 11 bases in the middle. The CDR3 has 14 residues. Authors of the study amplified TCR beta CDR3 regions from RNA transcripts. TCR CDR3 underwent first-round RT-PCR with the HTBI primer set. Each CDR3 protein is one row after TCRdb ran MiXCR on the multiplex PCR reads. This sample carries under 650,000 distinct CDR3 sequences, about 17% of them seen once, and the ten largest clones take 3.8%. This clonotype was observed at least ten times. Antigen: not known. The chain joins TRBV12-3 or TRBV12-4 to TRBJ2-1, with D possibly TRBD2 on 5 matching bases. Sequenced: blood. The TCR comes from a woman aged 30 to 39 with Graves' hyperthyroidism. The CDR3 reads CASSLGGLGNEQFF. CDR3 nucleotide sequence: TGTGCCAGCAGTTTAGGAGGGCTTGGGAATGAGCAGTTCTTC.